A selection of T cell receptor beta chains follows, all from one sample in a study of blood T cell repertoires in COVID-19. Some clones are missing from TCRdb's copy, which holds only in-frame ones; the method was immunoSEQ multiplex PCR. The table has around 250,000 clones, approximately 82% seen once. Sequenced: peripheral blood. These receptors were taken from a man at least 80 years old with acute or convalescent COVID-19. Each CDR3 is given with its conserved first and last residue. D genes are given only for firm matches.

v_call	j_call	d_call	cdr3_length	cdr3_aa
TRBV3-1/TRBV3-2	TRBJ2-1	TRBD2	14	CASSQGIAGGEQFF
TRBV2	TRBJ1-3	NA	14	CASLRATSGNTIYF
TRBV18	TRBJ2-1	TRBD1	15	CASSPPGQGFNEQFF
TRBV28	TRBJ1-5	TRBD1	13	CASRPQGHQPQHF
TRBV4-1	TRBJ1-1	TRBD1	15	CASSQRGQVNTEAFF
TRBV10-3	TRBJ2-2	NA	14	CAISESQNTGELFF
TRBV28	TRBJ2-1	NA	16	CASSPVQGGLYNEQFF
TRBV24-1	TRBJ2-2	TRBD2	19	CATSATPTTSGSYTGELFF
TRBV29-1	TRBJ1-2	NA	13	CSVPRGDRVGYTF
TRBV27	TRBJ2-6	NA	13	CASSWPGANVLTF
TRBV19	TRBJ2-4	NA	15	CASSLEGVRENIQYF
TRBV9	TRBJ1-3	NA	16	CASSVEDSRSGNTIYF
TRBV14	TRBJ1-3	TRBD1	18	CASSQAKRTGLSGNTIYF
TRBV3-1/TRBV3-2	TRBJ1-6	TRBD1	15	CASRGPDRANSPLHF
TRBV10-2	TRBJ2-3	NA	15	CASRPSAPGVGTQYF
TRBV11-2	TRBJ1-1	NA	17	CASSSTLLQGWGTEAFF
TRBV5-1	TRBJ2-5	TRBD2	17	CASSLGLAGDKQETQYF
TRBV27	TRBJ2-5	TRBD1	17	CASRPGQTGRAQETQYF
TRBV14	TRBJ2-1	TRBD2	16	CASSQRTSSSYNEQFF
TRBV19	TRBJ1-5	NA	15	CASRTSDRSNQPQHF
TRBV7-2	TRBJ2-7	TRBD1	12	CASSRQGYEQYF
TRBV3-1/TRBV3-2	TRBJ1-3	NA	14	CASSQDSSGNTIYF
TRBV7-9	TRBJ2-1	TRBD2	15	CASSPGTSGYNEQFF
TRBV10-3	TRBJ2-5	NA	12	CAISGQEETQYF
TRBV7-2	TRBJ2-7	NA	18	CASSLGPVISTSSYEQYF